This T cell receptor (beta chain) was recovered during a study of control samples from healthy donors and cancer patients. Generated by immunoSEQ multiplex PCR, the TCRdb table keeps only in-frame clones and is missing some. Here the sample spans about 96,000 clones, more than 85% being singletons. Germline V CDR1 and CDR2: LNHDA, SQIVND (reference sequence). The V end was cut by 5 bases, the J end by 8 bases, with 12 bases between. This CDR3 region has 12 residues. This clonotype was sampled from a man between 18 and 35 years old in good health. J is TRBJ1-1 and V is TRBV19; unclear D gene. The source material was blood. The CDR3 loop reads CASSPPVAEAFF. CDR3 nucleotide sequence: TGTGCCAGTAGTCCGCCGGTTGCGGAAGCTTTCTTT.